These T cell receptor beta chains were read from a single sample in a study of graft-versus-host responses after intestinal transplantation. The antigens of these receptors remain unknown. TCRdb's copy holds only in-frame clones and misses some; the assay was immunoSEQ multiplex PCR. The sample lists about 110,000 clones, over 85% occurring once. The starting material was unstimulated CD8+ T cells sorted from spleen or lymph node cells, obtained before intestinal transplant. The receptors were gathered from a human donor who received an intestinal transplant. Both conserved end residues are part of each CDR3. D genes are given only for firm matches. A clone size is listed for some rows: how often the clone was seen (once, few, many), or a class if it is expanded.

j_gene | d_gene | v_gene | abundance | CDR3nt | CDR3aa
TRBJ1-2 | . | TRBV29-1 | . | TGCAGCGCTGATACAGGCATTCGCGACTATGGCTACACCTTC | CSADTGIRDYGYTF
TRBJ1-2 | . | TRBV6-1 | . | TGTGCCAGCATCCCGTTGGCCTACTATGGCTACACCTTC | CASIPLAYYGYTF
TRBJ1-3 | . | TRBV6-1 | few | TGTGCCAGCAGTGGGTTGGACAACTCTGGAAACACCATATATTTT | CASSGLDNSGNTIYF
TRBJ1-1 | . | TRBV27 | once | TGTGCCAGCACTTCGGGTGGGGGGCGATTGAACACTGAAGCTTTCTTT | CASTSGGGRLNTEAFF
TRBJ2-7 | . | TRBV27 | once | TGTGCCAGCAGTTTATCCCTGGGGCCCTACGAGCAGTACTTC | CASSLSLGPYEQYF
TRBJ2-7 | . | TRBV5-4 | . | TGTGCCAGCACATACTCGGGGGAGCAGTACTTC | CASTYSGEQYF
TRBJ2-7 | TRBD2 | TRBV27 | . | TGTGCCAGCAGTCCCTGGACTAGCGGGAGAGGGACCTACGAGCAGTACTTC | CASSPWTSGRGTYEQYF
TRBJ1-5 | . | TRBV9 | . | TGTGCCAGCAGCGGCGGAGTAGATAGCAATCAGCCCCAGCATTTT | CASSGGVDSNQPQHF
TRBJ2-5 | . | TRBV5-4 | . | TGTGCCAGCAGCCTCGACTCCACGACAGGCCAGGAGACCCAGTACTTC | CASSLDSTTGQETQYF
TRBJ2-1 | . | TRBV2 | . | TGTGCCAGCAGTGCTGAGGATTTCTCCTACAATGAGCAGTTCTTC | CASSAEDFSYNEQFF
TRBJ2-3 | TRBD2 | TRBV7-9 | . | TGTGCCAGCAGCTTAGAGGCCTCACTAGCGGACCTCACAGATACGCAGTATTTT | CASSLEASLADLTDTQYF
TRBJ2-3 | . | TRBV7-9 | . | TGTGCCAGCAGCTTAGATACAGATACGCAGTATTTT | CASSLDTDTQYF
TRBJ2-6 | . | TRBV6-6 | . | TGTGCCAGCATAAGTGGGGCCAACGTCCTGACTTTC | CASISGANVLTF
TRBJ2-7 | TRBD1 | TRBV6-5 | . | TGTGCCAGCAGTTACCCCGGACAGGGGACCCACGAGCAGTACTTC | CASSYPGQGTHEQYF
TRBJ1-5 | . | TRBV6-1 | . | TGTGCCAGCAGTTGGAATAGCAATCAGCCCCAGCATTTT | CASSWNSNQPQHF
TRBJ2-2 | TRBD1 | TRBV5-1 | . | TGCGCCAGCAGCTCCCCCCCGGGACAGATGAACACCGGGGAGCTGTTTTTT | CASSSPPGQMNTGELFF
TRBJ2-7 | TRBD2 | TRBV10-2 | . | TGCGCCAGCAGTGAGCCCAGCGGGAGACGGGCCTACGAGCAGTACTTC | CASSEPSGRRAYEQYF
TRBJ2-7 | . | TRBV11-2 | . | TGTGCCAGCAGCTTAAAGCCAGCTGGGCCCTACGAGCAGTACTTC | CASSLKPAGPYEQYF
TRBJ2-7 | . | TRBV4-1 | . | TGCGCCAGCAGCCAAGATTTTCCCGGACGCCTATTCTCCTACGAGCAGTACTTC | CASSQDFPGRLFSYEQYF
TRBJ2-7 | . | TRBV11-3 | . | TGTGCCAGCAGCCCCTCCGCGGGCCTGAACCACGAGCAGTACTTC | CASSPSAGLNHEQYF
TRBJ2-7 | . | TRBV2 | once | TGTGCCAGCAGTGAAAACTCCCCCTACGAGCAGTACTTC | CASSENSPYEQYF
TRBJ1-5 | . | TRBV6-6 | . | TGTGCCAGCAGTTACGCGGGAGAGCGACAGCCCCAGCATTTT | CASSYAGERQPQHF
TRBJ1-5 | . | TRBV4-1 | . | TGCGCCAGCAGCCAAGTGTTGGGGGATGGCAATCAGCCCCAGCATTTT | CASSQVLGDGNQPQHF
TRBJ2-3 | . | TRBV9 | . | TGTGCCAGCAGCGTAGAGTGGGGTCAGGGAGATACGCAGTATTTT | CASSVEWGQGDTQYF
TRBJ1-1 | . | TRBV2 | . | TGTGCCAGCAGTGGTGGGAGCACTGAAGCTTTCTTT | CASSGGSTEAFF
TRBJ2-7 | . | TRBV28 | . | TGTGCCAGCAGTTTAAGGCTAGCTTACTACGAGCAGTACTTC | CASSLRLAYYEQYF
TRBJ2-1 | . | TRBV7-9 | . | TGTGCCAGCAGCGCCACCGTCCCGGATTTATCCTACAATGAGCAGTTCTTC | CASSATVPDLSYNEQFF
TRBJ1-1 | . | TRBV6-1 | . | TGTGCCAGCAGTGAATGGCGGATGAACACTGAAGCTTTCTTT | CASSEWRMNTEAFF
TRBJ1-2 | . | TRBV2 | . | TGTGCCAGCAGTGAATGGGCCCGGGGAAAGGGTGGCTACACCTTC | CASSEWARGKGGYTF
TRBJ2-7 | . | TRBV6-5 | . | TGTGCCAGCAGTTACGCGGGACAGTTCGAGCAGTACTTC | CASSYAGQFEQYF
TRBJ2-4 | . | TRBV28 | . | TGTGCCAGCAAGGGGACGAGCCAGTACTTC | CASKGTSQYF
TRBJ2-5 | TRBD1 | TRBV5-1 | . | TGCGCCAGCAGCCCTGGGACAGGACAAGAGACCCAGTACTTC | CASSPGTGQETQYF
TRBJ2-7 | . | TRBV4-1 | . | TGCGCCAGCAGCCAAACAGTAGGCTCCTACGAGCAGTACTTC | CASSQTVGSYEQYF
TRBJ2-7 | . | TRBV29-1 | . | TGCAGCGTTGAAGATACAGGGAGCTCCTACGAGCAGTACTTC | CSVEDTGSSYEQYF